This T cell receptor beta chain appears in the sequencing data of a study of cytomegalovirus exposure and HLA in healthy donors (dated by TCRdb to between 2016 and 2019). About the full investigation: An earlier analysis of more than 550 of the donors reported about 260 Gb of sequence data and 117 million unique TCR beta sequences obtained from about 200 million T cells. Approximately 300 gigabases of sequencing data and tens of millions of unique TCR sequences were included in an early release covering around 650 HLA-typed donors. Of the roughly 400 genotyped donors, roughly 85% fell in the genetic ancestry cluster associated with self-reported Caucasian donors. The study aimed to test whether cataloging public T cell receptors could reveal signatures of past pathogen exposure. Using immunosequencing, the study profiled T cell repertoires from about 610 subjects and related those repertoires to cytomegalovirus serostatus. A separate validation cohort of 100 to 150 different subjects was used in addition to the 666-subject first cohort. The study combined high-throughput TCR immunosequencing, statistical association of individual TCRs with disease status, and machine learning to predict cytomegalovirus infection status. A later analysis re-examined previously published TCR beta repertoires from just over 650 donors and added high-resolution HLA genotyping to investigate patterns of TCR occurrence. The later analysis used no new phenotypic data to find candidate immune exposures, relying instead on TCR beta sequences and their occurrence across donors. To decide whether each TCR beta V gene segment behaved as functional or pseudogenic, an earlier analysis of 587 of the donors relied on high-throughput TCR beta sequencing. Donor age, sex, ethnicity and CMV serostatus were compiled together with the repertoire data. A later genetic analysis took genome-wide SNP genotypes for about 55% of the 666 donors and used that subset as a discovery cohort. All discovery cohort repertoires had been generated on a single sequencing platform. HLA typing covered class I and class II loci at four-digit resolution. The number of donors typed differed by locus, with roughly 620-630 for A, B, C, DRB1 and DQB1, roughly 520 for DQA1, approximately 580 for DPA1, and 472 for DPB1. Roughly 5 DR-DQ haplotypes were treated as single units for association and clustering because of strong linkage in the cohort. Across approximately 400 genotyped donors of the cohort, an average of about 250,000 unique TCR beta nucleotide sequences per donor were sequenced, and 15% to 20% of those sequences were non-productive.

The cohort comprised more than 550 healthy bone marrow donors. Cohort members were all nominally healthy when sampled, although unrecorded immune exposures were likely present. The donor tested CMV seropositive, placing the donor among the roughly 270 seropositive members of the cohort. Every donor gave a peripheral blood sample, and the peripheral blood mononuclear cells from that sample were used for TCR beta sequencing. The Qiagen DNeasy Blood Extraction Kit was used to extract genomic DNA from the blood cell samples. The library was made by the immunoSEQ multiplex PCR assay. A mixture of 60 forward primers for TCR Vbeta segments and 13 reverse primers for TCR Jbeta segments was used in the multiplex PCR. The CDR3 region of rearranged TCR beta genes was amplified from genomic DNA by a multiplex PCR assay. The amplified TCR beta libraries were sequenced on the Illumina HiSeq System as 87-base-pair reads. For the original study's pipeline: A later analysis tallied around 82 million unique TCR beta chains across the 666 repertoires, and about 12 million of those chains were shared by two or more donors. Raw reads were error-corrected and collapsed into unique sequences with a nearest-neighbor algorithm that merged closely related sequences to remove PCR and sequencing errors. CDR3 sequences were aligned to IMGT reference sequences to assign V, D and J gene segments. For a sequence to be retained, a match of at least six nucleotides to both a V gene segment and a J gene segment was required. Rearrangements were called productive when the CDR3 lacked stop codons and stayed in frame with V and J; all others were non-productive. CDR3 was defined according to IMGT convention as the region running from the second conserved V-encoded cysteine to the conserved J-encoded phenylalanine. The earlier analysis of some 540 of the donors excluded any sequence lacking an unambiguous match to a single V gene segment. An earlier analysis of fewer than 750 of the donors classified V segments as functional when productive rearrangements were above 56.7% and as segregating when the standard deviation between donors was above 5%. A statistical classification framework was built for diagnosing cytomegalovirus status from the catalog of TCR beta chain sequences. A later analysis assigned V and J genes by comparing TCR nucleotide sequences with IMGT/GENE-DB human TR gene sequences. The TCRdist pipeline was used in a later analysis to assign CDR3 sequences and most-parsimonious VDJ recombination scenarios. In a later analysis, each TCR beta chain was defined by its CDR3 amino acid sequence together with its V-gene family, and reads lacking a unique V-gene family were excluded. A later analysis removed roughly 590 highly shared, low-generation-probability nucleotide sequences to deal with suspected cross-contamination and a sequencing artifact. In a later analysis, a clonal expansion index was calculated for each public chain from normalized within-repertoire ranks of inferred template counts. In a later analysis, generation probabilities were computed with a VDJ recombination model fitted to out-of-frame rearrangements, and the resulting probabilities were checked against IGoR. Hypergeometric tests were used in a later analysis to score TCR-TCR, TCR-HLA and TCR-CMV co-occurrence, with a repertoire-size bias correction applied to the TCR pairs. In a later analysis, false discovery rates were estimated by permuting HLA or CMV assignments 20 times. In a later analysis, co-occurring TCRs were grouped using DBSCAN, with TCRdist sequence similarity added in when clustering inside HLA-allele-positive subsets. For co-occurrence clustering, repertoires with fewer than 30,000 or more than 120,000 public chains were excluded, along with about five repertoires with anomalous nucleotide sharing. The immuneACCESS repertoire file appears here via TCRdb, limited to in-frame rearrangements. These files lack a portion of the clones; in checked studies, under half of the deficit traces to unresolved V genes, and the cause of the others is not known. V and J calls and clone size come straight from that table; D and trimming were deduced from the DNA. Present in this sample are under 200,000 clones, 70% to 90% of which were seen just once. The leading ten clones occupy roughly 8.8% of the sample.

From cysteine to phenylalanine, the CDR3 is 15 amino acids long. Only the CDR3 DNA is retained, 45 bases long and in frame from the first base. The V and J ends are trimmed by 0 bases and 2 bases, leaving 8 bases between them. In the germline V gene, CDR1 corresponds to KGHSH and CDR2 to LQKENI. General study outcomes and caveats: Correlated functional status among segregating V segments might be attributable to linkage disequilibrium, but an unknown experimental factor could not be ruled out. A further reported finding was that TCR beta sequences accurately predicted the HLA-A and HLA-B alleles for most subjects in the first cohort. A later analysis reported that several top co-occurrence clusters appeared linked to parvovirus B19, influenza, CMV and Epstein-Barr virus. According to a later genetic analysis, donors in an Asian-associated ancestry cluster had fewer N-insertions in productive TCRs than the roughly 660-donor mean. Only TCR beta chains were sequenced in this cohort, and the absence of alpha or paired-chain data limited detectable features. When HLA alleles, especially DR and DQ, strongly co-occurred, TCR associations were difficult to assign to individual alleles. Presence/absence analyses assumed roughly uniform sequencing depth across donors, an assumption that may not hold. At a false discovery rate of 0.05, a later analysis linked around 17,000 TCR beta sequences to specific HLA alleles. Some IMGT-functional V segments, including TRBV6-2 and TRBV6-3, could not be told apart with the 87-base-pair reads, so those segments were excluded. The classifier was reported to diagnose cytomegalovirus status with high specificity and sensitivity in both the original cohort and the validation cohort. Most CMV-associated TCR beta chains appeared to be HLA-restricted in a later analysis, and the HLA associations seemed to be driven largely by CMV exposure. While some public TCRs were present in many individuals, most TCR sequences turned up only very rarely across donors. Because HLA typing was missing for some donors at each locus, association tests included only the typed subset. The only immune exposure information available for the cohort was CMV serostatus. A cluster of highly shared sequence variants was judged likely to be a technical artifact of the sequencing pipeline. A few of the identified cytomegalovirus-associated TCR beta chains were confirmed in vitro to be specific for cytomegalovirus antigens. In the study, 150 to 200 TCR beta chains were listed as associated with cytomegalovirus. Because counts were too low, roughly 18 rarely observed V segments, including chromosome 9 orphons, were left out of the earlier analysis of over 550 of the donors. Compared with equally common non-associated chains, HLA-associated TCR beta chains in a later analysis were more clonally expanded and had lower generation probabilities. In a later analysis, TCR association rates were found to vary across HLA loci, with the most associated TCRs seen for DRB1 alleles and the fewest for HLA-C alleles. An earlier analysis of some 590 of the donors showed that most TCR beta V segments appeared in productive rearrangements either about 87% or about 30% of the time, which broadly matched IMGT annotations. V-gene and J-gene trimming of TCR beta chains was associated with a missense DCLRE1C variant in a later genetic analysis, and the association was replicated in an independent cohort. The authors suggested that the approach could potentially be generalized to other disease states and immunological phenotypes.

To note about this clone: No antigen is known for it. Base qualities are not at hand, and no much larger clone is one base apart.

Material for sequencing was PBMCs. The sequence was obtained from a young man in good health and CMV-seropositive. The chain couples TRBV18 to TRBJ1-3, and possibly TRBD1, on 6 matching bases. The CDR3 loop reads CASSPPGAAGNTIYF. The sequence in DNA is TGTGCCAGCTCACCACCGGGGGCGGCTGGAAACACCATATATTTT. When the CDR3 is completed using the reference TRBV18 and TRBJ1-3 genes on either side, the full variable domain is NAGVMQNPRHLVRRRGQEARLRCSPMKGHSHVYWYRQLPEEGLKFMVYLQKENIIDESGMPKERFSAEFPKEGPSILRIQQVVRGDSAAYFCASSPPGAAGNTIYFGEGSWLTVV.